The rows below give T cell receptor beta chains drawn from one sample of a study of vaccination and CD4 T cells after COVID-19. No antigen has been assigned to these receptors. Each CDR3 protein gets one entry after TCRdb re-called the PCR reads with MiXCR. The sample consists of over 20,000 distinct CDR3 sequences, about 30% of them appearing once. The source material was CD4+ T cells from blood, cultured in vitro, sampled about 7 months after SARS-CoV-2 vaccination. These receptors were obtained from a human donor who had recovered from COVID-19. Both conserved end residues are part of each CDR3. The D gene is left open where the match is weak. Some rows mark clone size as missing; the rest say once, few, many or name a class of expanded clone.

NA | NA | TRBJ2-7 | 12 | TRBV5-5 | CASSLAAYEQYF | TGTGCCAGCAGCTTGGCCGCCTACGAGCAGTACTTC
TRBD2 | NA | TRBJ2-1 | 16 | TRBV28 | CASSSLAEVSYNEQFF | TGTGCCAGCAGTTCGCTAGCGGAAGTCTCCTACAATGAGCAGTTCTTC
NA | few | TRBJ2-1 | 14 | TRBV20-1 | CSANRQVQFNEQFF | TGCAGTGCTAATCGTCAGGTACAATTCAATGAGCAGTTCTTC
NA | once | TRBJ2-5 | 12 | TRBV5-1 | CASSEGRETQYF | TGCGCCAGCTCGGAAGGGCGGGAGACCCAGTACTTC
TRBD2 | few | TRBJ2-7 | 15 | TRBV20-1 | CSAQTSGRASYEQYF | TGCAGTGCTCAGACTAGCGGGAGGGCCTCCTACGAGCAGTACTTC
NA | few | TRBJ1-6 | 14 | TRBV4-1 | CASSQAPLISPLHF | TGCGCCAGCAGCCAAGCCCCCCTGATCTCACCCCTCCACTTT
TRBD2 | medium-sized | TRBJ2-1 | 15 | TRBV20-1 | CSARTGTSGNNEQFF | TGCAGTGCTAGAACCGGGACTAGCGGAAACAATGAGCAGTTCTTC
TRBD2 | medium-sized | TRBJ2-7 | 14 | TRBV20-1 | CSAQPPLAGYEQYF | TGCAGTGCTCAACCCCCGCTAGCGGGTTACGAGCAGTACTTC
NA | NA | TRBJ2-3 | 15 | TRBV7-2 | CASSQSWTEHGTQYF | TGTGCCAGCAGCCAATCGTGGACCGAGCACGGTACGCAGTATTTT
NA | NA | TRBJ2-1 | 15 | TRBV6-5 | CASSYRPDLPLEQFF | TGTGCCAGCAGTTACCGCCCTGATCTCCCCCTAGAGCAGTTCTTC
TRBD1 | NA | TRBJ1-6 | 15 | TRBV7-9 | CASSPGTGYNSPLHF | TGTGCCAGCAGCCCCGGGACAGGATATAATTCACCCCTCCACTTT
NA | few | TRBJ2-5 | 12 | TRBV7-6 | CASSLPRETQYF | TGTGCCAGCAGCCTCCCGAGGGAGACCCAGTACTTC
NA | NA | TRBJ2-5 | 13 | TRBV7-2 | CASSSILEETQYF | TGTGCCAGCAGCTCAATTCTAGAAGAGACCCAGTACTTC
NA | NA | TRBJ2-1 | 16 | TRBV20-1 | CSARAGVGSSYNEQFF | TGCAGTGCTAGGGCCGGTGTCGGAAGCTCCTACAATGAGCAGTTCTTC
TRBD2 | NA | TRBJ2-7 | 15 | TRBV20-1 | CSARNLAGFSYEQYF | TGCAGTGCTAGGAATTTAGCGGGTTTCTCCTACGAGCAGTACTTC
NA | NA | TRBJ2-2 | 16 | TRBV7-2 | CASSLRFGDSTGELFF | TGTGCCAGCAGCTTAAGGTTCGGGGACTCGACCGGGGAGCTGTTTTTT
TRBD2 | few | TRBJ2-5 | 17 | TRBV20-1 | CSARDPTGRAMGETQYF | TGCAGTGCTAGAGACCCTACCGGGAGGGCCATGGGAGAGACCCAGTACTTC
NA | few | TRBJ2-7 | 13 | TRBV4-3 | CASSQQLIYEQYF | TGCGCCAGCAGCCAACAGCTCATCTACGAGCAGTACTTC
NA | NA | TRBJ2-1 | 19 | TRBV20-1 | CSARGVFTGQGQVVYEQFF | TGCAGTGCTAGAGGAGTGTTCACAGGTCAGGGCCAGGTTGTCTATGAGCAGTTCTTC
NA | many | TRBJ2-5 | 15 | TRBV7-6 | CASSPGAGTQETQYF | TGTGCCAGCAGCCCAGGAGCGGGCACCCAAGAGACCCAGTACTTC
NA | few | TRBJ2-3 | 14 | TRBV7-3 | CASSLTLGADTQYF | TGTGCCAGCAGCTTAACCCTAGGTGCAGATACGCAGTATTTT
TRBD2 | NA | TRBJ2-1 | 15 | TRBV7-8 | CASSSGTTVYNEQFF | TGTGCCAGCAGCTCAGGGACTACTGTGTACAATGAGCAGTTCTTC